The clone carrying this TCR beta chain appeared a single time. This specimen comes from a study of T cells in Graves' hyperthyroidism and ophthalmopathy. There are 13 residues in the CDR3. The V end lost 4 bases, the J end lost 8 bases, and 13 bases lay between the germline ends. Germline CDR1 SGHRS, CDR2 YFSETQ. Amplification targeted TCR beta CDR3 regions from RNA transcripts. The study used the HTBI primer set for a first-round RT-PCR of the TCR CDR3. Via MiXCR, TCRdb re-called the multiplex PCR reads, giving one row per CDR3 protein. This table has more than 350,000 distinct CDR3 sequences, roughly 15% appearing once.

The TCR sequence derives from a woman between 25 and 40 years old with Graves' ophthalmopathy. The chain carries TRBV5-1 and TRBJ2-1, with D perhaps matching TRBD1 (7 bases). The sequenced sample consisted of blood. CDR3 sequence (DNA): TGCGCCAGCAGCGCGGGACAGCGGCATGAGCAGTTCTTC. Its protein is CASSAGQRHEQFF.